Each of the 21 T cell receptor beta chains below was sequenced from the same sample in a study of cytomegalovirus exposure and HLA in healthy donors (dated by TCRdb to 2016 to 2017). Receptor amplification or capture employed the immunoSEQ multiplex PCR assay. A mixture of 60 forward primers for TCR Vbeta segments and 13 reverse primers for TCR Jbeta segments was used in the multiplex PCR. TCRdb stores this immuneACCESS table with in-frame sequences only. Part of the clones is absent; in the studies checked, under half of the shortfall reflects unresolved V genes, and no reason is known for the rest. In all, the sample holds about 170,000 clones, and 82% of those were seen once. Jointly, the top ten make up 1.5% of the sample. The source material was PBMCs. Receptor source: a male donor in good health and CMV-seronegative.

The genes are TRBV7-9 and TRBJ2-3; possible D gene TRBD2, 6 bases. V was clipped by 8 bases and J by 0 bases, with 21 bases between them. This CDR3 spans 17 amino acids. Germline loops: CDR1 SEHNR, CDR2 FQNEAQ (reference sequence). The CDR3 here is CASLANSGSASTDTQYF. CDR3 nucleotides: TGTGCCAGCCTGGCTAATAGCGGTAGTGCTAGCACAGATACGCAGTATTTT.

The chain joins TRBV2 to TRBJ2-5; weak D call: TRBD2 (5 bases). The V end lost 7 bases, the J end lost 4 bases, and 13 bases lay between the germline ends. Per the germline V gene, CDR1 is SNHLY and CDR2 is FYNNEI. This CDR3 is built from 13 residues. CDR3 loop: CASIRGSRETQYF. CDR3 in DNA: TGTGCCAGCATCAGAGGGAGCCGAGAGACCCAGTACTTC.

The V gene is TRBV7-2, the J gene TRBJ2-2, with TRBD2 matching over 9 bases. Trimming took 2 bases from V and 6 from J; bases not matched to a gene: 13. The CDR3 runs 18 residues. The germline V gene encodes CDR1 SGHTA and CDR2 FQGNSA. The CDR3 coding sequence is TGTGCCAGCAGCTTAAAAGTTAGCGGGAGTTCCTACCCCGGGGAGCTGTTTTTT. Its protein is CASSLKVSGSSYPGELFF.

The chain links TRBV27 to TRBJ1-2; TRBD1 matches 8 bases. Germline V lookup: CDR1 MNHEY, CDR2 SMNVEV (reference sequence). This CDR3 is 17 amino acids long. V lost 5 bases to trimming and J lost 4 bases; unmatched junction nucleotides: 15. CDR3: CASSPQGARMDSYGYTF. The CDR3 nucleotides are TGTGCCAGCAGTCCGCAGGGGGCGCGAATGGATTCCTATGGCTACACCTTC.

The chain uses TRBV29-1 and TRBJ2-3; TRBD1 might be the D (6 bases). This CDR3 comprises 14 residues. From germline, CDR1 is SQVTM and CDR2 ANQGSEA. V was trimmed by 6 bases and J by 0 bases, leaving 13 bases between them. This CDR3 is CSVDTGTSTDTQYF. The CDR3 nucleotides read TGCAGCGTGGATACCGGGACAAGCACAGATACGCAGTATTTT.

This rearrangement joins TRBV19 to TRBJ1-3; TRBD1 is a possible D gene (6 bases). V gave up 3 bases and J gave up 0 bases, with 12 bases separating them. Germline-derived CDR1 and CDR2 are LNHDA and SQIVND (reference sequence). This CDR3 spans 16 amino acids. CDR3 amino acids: CASSINRALSGNTIYF. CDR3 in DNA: TGTGCCAGTAGTATCAACAGGGCCCTCTCTGGAAACACCATATATTTT. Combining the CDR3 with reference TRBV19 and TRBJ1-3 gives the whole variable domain DGGITQSPKYLFRKEGQNVTLSCEQNLNHDAMYWYRQDPGQGLRLIYYSQIVNDFQKGDIAEGYSVSREKKESFPLTVTSAQKNPTAFYLCASSINRALSGNTIYFGEGSWLTVV.

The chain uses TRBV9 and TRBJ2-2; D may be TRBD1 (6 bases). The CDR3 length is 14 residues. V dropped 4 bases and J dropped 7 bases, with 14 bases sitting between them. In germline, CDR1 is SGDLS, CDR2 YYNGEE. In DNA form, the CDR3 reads TGTGCCAGCAGCATACAGGGTATGGACGGGGAGCTGTTTTTT. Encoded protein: CASSIQGMDGELFF. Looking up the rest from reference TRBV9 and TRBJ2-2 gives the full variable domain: DSGVTQTPKHLITATGQRVTLRCSPRSGDLSVYWYQQSLDQGLQFLIQYYNGEERAKGNILERFSAQQFPDLHSELNLSSLELGDSALYFCASSIQGMDGELFFGEGSRLTVL.

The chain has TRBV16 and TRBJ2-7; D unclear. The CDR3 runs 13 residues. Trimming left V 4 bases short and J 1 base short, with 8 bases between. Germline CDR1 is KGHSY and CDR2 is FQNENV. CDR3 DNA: TGTGCCAGCAGCCCCACAGTTTCCTACGAGCAGTACTTC. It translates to CASSPTVSYEQYF.

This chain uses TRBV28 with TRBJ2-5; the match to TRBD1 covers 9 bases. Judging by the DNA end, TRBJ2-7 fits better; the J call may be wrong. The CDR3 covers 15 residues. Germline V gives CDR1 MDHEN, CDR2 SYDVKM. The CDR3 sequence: CASSSRGTGNYEQYF. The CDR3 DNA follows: TGTGCCAGCAGTTCTCGGGGGACAGGGAACTACGAGCAGTACTTC.

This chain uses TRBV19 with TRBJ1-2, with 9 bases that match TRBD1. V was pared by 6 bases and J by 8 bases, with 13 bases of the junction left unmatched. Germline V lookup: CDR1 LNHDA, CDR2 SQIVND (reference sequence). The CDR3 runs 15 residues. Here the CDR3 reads CASSTPGQGSNGYTF. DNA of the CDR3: TGTGCCAGTAGCACCCCGGGACAGGGTTCTAACGGCTACACCTTC.

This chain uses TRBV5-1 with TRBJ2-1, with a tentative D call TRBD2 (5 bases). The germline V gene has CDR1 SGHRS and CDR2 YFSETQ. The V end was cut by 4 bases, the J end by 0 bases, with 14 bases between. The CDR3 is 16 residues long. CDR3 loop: CASSLSGESSYNEQFF. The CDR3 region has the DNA TGCGCCAGCAGCCTCTCTGGGGAGAGCTCCTACAATGAGCAGTTCTTC.

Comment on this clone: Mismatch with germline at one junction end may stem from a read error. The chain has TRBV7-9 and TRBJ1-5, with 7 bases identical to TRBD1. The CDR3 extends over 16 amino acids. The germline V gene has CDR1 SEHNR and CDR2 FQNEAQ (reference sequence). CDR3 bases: TGTTCCAGCAGCTTGGGACAGCAACTTAGCAATCAGCCCCAGCATTTT. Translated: CSSSLGQQLSNQPQHF.

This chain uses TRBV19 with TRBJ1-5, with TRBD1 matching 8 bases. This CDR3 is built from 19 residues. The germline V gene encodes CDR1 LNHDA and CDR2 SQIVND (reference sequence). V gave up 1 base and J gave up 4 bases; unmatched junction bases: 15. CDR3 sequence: CASSIGGRGRWFGNQPQHF. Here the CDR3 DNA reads TGTGCCAGTAGTATAGGTGGCAGGGGGCGGTGGTTTGGAAATCAGCCCCAGCATTTT.

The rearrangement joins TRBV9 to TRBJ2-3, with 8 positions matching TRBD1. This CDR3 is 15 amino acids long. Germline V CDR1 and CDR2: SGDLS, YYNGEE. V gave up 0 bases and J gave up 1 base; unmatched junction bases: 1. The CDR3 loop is CASSVVGQGTDTQYF. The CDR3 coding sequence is TGTGCCAGCAGCGTAGTGGGACAGGGCACAGATACGCAGTATTTT. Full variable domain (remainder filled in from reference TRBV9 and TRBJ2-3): DSGVTQTPKHLITATGQRVTLRCSPRSGDLSVYWYQQSLDQGLQFLIQYYNGEERAKGNILERFSAQQFPDLHSELNLSSLELGDSALYFCASSVVGQGTDTQYFGPGTRLTVL.

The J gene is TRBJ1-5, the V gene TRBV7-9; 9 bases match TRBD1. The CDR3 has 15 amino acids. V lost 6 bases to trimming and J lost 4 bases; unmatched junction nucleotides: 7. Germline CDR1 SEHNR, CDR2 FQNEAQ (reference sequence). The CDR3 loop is CASSITGGPNQPQHF. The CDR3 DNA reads TGTGCCAGCAGTATAACAGGGGGCCCTAATCAGCCCCAGCATTTT.

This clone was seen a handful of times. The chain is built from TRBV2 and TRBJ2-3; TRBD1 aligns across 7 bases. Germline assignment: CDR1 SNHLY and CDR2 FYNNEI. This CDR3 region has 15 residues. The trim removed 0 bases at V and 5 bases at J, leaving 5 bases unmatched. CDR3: CASSEARGLGDTQYF. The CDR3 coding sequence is TGTGCCAGCAGTGAAGCGAGGGGGCTCGGAGATACGCAGTATTTT.

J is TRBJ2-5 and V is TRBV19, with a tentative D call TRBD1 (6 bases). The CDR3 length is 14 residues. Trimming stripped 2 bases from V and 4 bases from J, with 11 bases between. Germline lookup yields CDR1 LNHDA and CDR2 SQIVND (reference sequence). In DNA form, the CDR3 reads TGTGCCAGTAGTATACAGACAGGACGAGAGACCCAGTACTTC. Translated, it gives CASSIQTGRETQYF.

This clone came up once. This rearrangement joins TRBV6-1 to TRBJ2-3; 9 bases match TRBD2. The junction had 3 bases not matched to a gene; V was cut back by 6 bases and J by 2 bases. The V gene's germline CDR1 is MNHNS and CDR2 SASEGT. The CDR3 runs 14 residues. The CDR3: CASSPGLATDTQYF. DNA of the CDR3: TGTGCCAGCAGCCCGGGACTAGCCACAGATACGCAGTATTTT.

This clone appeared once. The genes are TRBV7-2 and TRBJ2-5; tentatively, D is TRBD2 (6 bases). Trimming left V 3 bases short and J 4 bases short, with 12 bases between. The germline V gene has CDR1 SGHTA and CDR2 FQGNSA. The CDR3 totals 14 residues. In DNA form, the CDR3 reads TGTGCCAGCAGCTTGGCGGGACCTGGAGAGACCCAGTACTTC. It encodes CASSLAGPGETQYF.

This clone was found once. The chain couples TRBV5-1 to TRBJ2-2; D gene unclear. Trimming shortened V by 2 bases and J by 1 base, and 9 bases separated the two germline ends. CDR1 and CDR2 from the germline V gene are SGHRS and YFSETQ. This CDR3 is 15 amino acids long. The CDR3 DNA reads TGCGCCAGCAGCTTTATAACTGGGAACACCGGGGAGCTGTTTTTT. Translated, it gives CASSFITGNTGELFF.

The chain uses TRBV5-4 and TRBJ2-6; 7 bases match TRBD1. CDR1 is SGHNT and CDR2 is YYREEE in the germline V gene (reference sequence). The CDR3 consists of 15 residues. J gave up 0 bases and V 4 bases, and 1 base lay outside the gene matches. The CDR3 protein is CASSRTGSGANVLTF. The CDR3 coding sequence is TGTGCCAGCAGCAGGACAGGCTCTGGGGCCAACGTCCTGACTTTC. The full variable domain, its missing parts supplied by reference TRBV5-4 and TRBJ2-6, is ETGVTQSPTHLIKTRGQQVTLRCSSQSGHNTVSWYQQALGQGPQFIFQYYREEENGRGNFPPRFSGLQFPNYSSELNVNALELDDSALYLCASSRTGSGANVLTFGAGSRLTVL.